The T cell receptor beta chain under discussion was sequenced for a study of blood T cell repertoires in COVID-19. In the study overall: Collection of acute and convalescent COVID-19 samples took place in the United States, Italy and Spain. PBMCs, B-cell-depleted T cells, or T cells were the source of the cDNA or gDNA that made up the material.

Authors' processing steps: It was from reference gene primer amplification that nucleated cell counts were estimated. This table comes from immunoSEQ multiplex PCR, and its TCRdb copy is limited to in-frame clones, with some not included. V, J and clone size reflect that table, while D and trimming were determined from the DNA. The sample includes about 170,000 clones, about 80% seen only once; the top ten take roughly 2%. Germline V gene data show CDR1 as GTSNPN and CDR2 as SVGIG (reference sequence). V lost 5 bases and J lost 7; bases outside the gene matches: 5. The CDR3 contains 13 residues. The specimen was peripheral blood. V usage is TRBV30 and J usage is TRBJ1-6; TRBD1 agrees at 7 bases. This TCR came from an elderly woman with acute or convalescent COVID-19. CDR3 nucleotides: TGTGCCTGGGACAGGGTCGGCAATTCACCCCTCCACTTT. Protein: CAWDRVGNSPLHF. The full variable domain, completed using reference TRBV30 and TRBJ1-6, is SQTIHQWPATLVQPVGSPLSLECTVEGTSNPNLYWYRQAAGRGLQLLFYSVGIGQISSEVPQNLSASRPQDRQFILSSKKLLLSDSGFYLCAWDRVGNSPLHFGNGTRLTVT.